The clone carrying this TCR beta chain was recorded once. Per the authors' pipeline: For nucleated cells, counts were estimated from reference gene primer amplification. TCRdb keeps only in-frame clones here, not all; method: immunoSEQ multiplex PCR. V, J and clone size are taken as reported in that table, and D and trimming were inferred from the DNA itself. The sample gives about 400,000 clones, over 75% of which show up once; roughly 2% is in the top ten. This record comes from a study of blood T cell repertoires in COVID-19. Study as a whole: Samples representing acute and convalescent COVID-19 were sourced from the United States, Italy and Spain. The cDNA or gDNA used as material had been derived from T cells, B-cell-depleted T cells, or PBMCs.

The CDR3 sequence is 15 residues long. Germline V gene lookup returns CDR1 MNHNY and CDR2 SVGAGI (reference sequence). With V trimmed by 10 bases and J by 1 base, 8 bases remained unmatched. This receptor was obtained from a woman between 40 and 50 years old with acute COVID-19. This chain links TRBV6-6 with TRBJ2-3, with TRBD2 matching over 10 bases. Specimen: PBMCs or T cells enriched from blood (not recorded which). CDR3 amino acids: CATTGTSDGTDTQYF. CDR3 nucleotide sequence: TGTGCCACTACCGGGACTAGCGACGGCACAGATACGCAGTATTTT.